What follows are 16 T cell receptor beta chains derived from one specimen sequenced in a study of cytomegalovirus exposure and HLA in healthy donors. The PCR made use of 60 Vbeta and 13 Jbeta primers. Sequenced by immunoSEQ multiplex PCR; TCRdb stores in-frame clones only, minus some. The repertoire holds approximately 160,000 clones, with 70% to 85% as singletons. Sequencing was done on a sample of PBMCs. These receptors all come from a woman in her thirties in good health and CMV-seronegative.

The chain is built from TRBV4-1 and TRBJ2-7, with 10 nucleotides matching TRBD2. V shed 5 bases, J shed 1 base, and the junction held 2 bases outside the gene matches. Germline CDR1 MGHRA, CDR2 YSYEKL. The CDR3 has 14 residues. In nucleotides, the CDR3 is TGCGCCAGCAGCTTAGCGGGGGGATCCTACGAGCAGTACTTC. Translating it yields CASSLAGGSYEQYF.

The chain is built from TRBV6-1 and TRBJ2-5; 15 bases match TRBD2. Germline lookup yields CDR1 MNHNS and CDR2 SASEGT. The CDR3 sequence is 16 residues long. The junction had 2 bases not matched to a gene; V was cut back by 4 bases and J by 2 bases. The CDR3 protein is CASSAGLAGGQETQYF. CDR3 in DNA: TGTGCCAGCAGTGCCGGACTAGCGGGGGGGCAAGAGACCCAGTACTTC.

The chain joins TRBV21-1 to TRBJ2-7; TRBD2 is the table's D call, not checked against the DNA. TRBV21-1 is a pseudogene locus. The CDR3 has 19 residues. In nucleotides, the CDR3 is TGTGCCAGCAGCAAAAAAGGGGGGACTCCTAGCGGGGGGCCTGGCGAGCAGTACTTC. It codes for CASSKKGGTPSGGPGEQYF.

The CDR3 coding sequence is TGTGCCAGCAGCTTACGACTGAGCCTCTATGGCTACACCTTC. Translated, it gives CASSLRLSLYGYTF. The V call is TRBV5-4, the J call TRBJ1-2; D is unresolved. Germline values: CDR1 SGHNT, CDR2 YYREEE (reference sequence). V shed 2 bases and J shed 4 bases, with 12 bases lying between them. The CDR3 consists of 14 residues.

This clone was detected a few times. V and J are TRBV5-1 and TRBJ2-3; TRBD1 matches 11 bases. The trim removed 3 bases at V and 7 bases at J, leaving 4 bases unmatched. Germline V gene lookup returns CDR1 SGHRS and CDR2 YFSETQ. The CDR3 covers 14 residues. CDR3 residues: CASSSGTGGNTQYF. For the CDR3, the DNA is TGCGCCAGCAGCTCAGGGACAGGGGGAAATACGCAGTATTTT.

In DNA, the CDR3 is TGTGCCAGCAGCGCCCGTACTAGCAGCTTCGGAGAGACCCAGTACTTC. It yields the protein CASSARTSSFGETQYF. The chain combines TRBV7-2 with TRBJ2-5; possibly TRBD2 for D (6 bases). This CDR3 has 16 residues. The V gene's germline CDR1 is SGHTA and CDR2 FQGNSA. Trimming cost V 5 bases and J 4 bases, with 20 bases left between them.

The chain couples TRBV5-1 to TRBJ2-7; D remains ambiguous. The CDR3 is 14 amino acids. V was clipped by 4 bases and J by 4 bases, with 15 bases between them. CDR1 is SGHRS and CDR2 is YFSETQ in the germline V gene. The CDR3 loop is CASSRPTTTYEQYF. The CDR3 nucleotides read TGCGCCAGCAGCCGGCCGACGACAACTTACGAGCAGTACTTC.

This clone has only one observation. V and J are TRBV4-1 and TRBJ1-2; D unresolved. CDR3 length equals 13 residues. CDR1 is MGHRA and CDR2 is YSYEKL in the germline V gene. V dropped 0 bases and J dropped 7 bases, with 9 bases sitting between them. The CDR3: CASSQDPYSGYTF. As DNA, the CDR3 is TGCGCCAGCAGCCAAGATCCTTACTCTGGCTACACCTTC.

V and J are TRBV10-2 and TRBJ1-2; D perhaps matches TRBD1 (5 bases). V shed 3 bases and J shed 8 bases, with 10 bases lying between them. This CDR3 region has 12 residues. The germline CDR1 and CDR2 sequences are WSHSY and SAAADI. This CDR3 is CASSETGEGYTF. CDR3 coding DNA: TGCGCCAGCAGTGAAACGGGGGAGGGCTACACCTTC.

This clone came up a few times. The V gene is TRBV19, the J gene TRBJ2-1; 8 positions agree with TRBD1. The J segment lost 6 bases and the V segment lost 3 bases, leaving 7 bases of the junction unmatched. This CDR3 is built from 15 residues. CDR1 and CDR2 from the germline V gene are LNHDA and SQIVND (reference sequence). CDR3 sequence: CASSIGQGYFNEQFF. In DNA form, the CDR3 reads TGTGCCAGTAGTATTGGACAGGGATACTTCAATGAGCAGTTCTTC.

V and J are TRBV30 and TRBJ1-5; D gene unclear. The CDR3 is made up of 13 amino acids. The germline gives CDR1 GTSNPN, CDR2 SVGIG (reference sequence). Trimming shortened V by 0 bases and J by 5 bases, and 8 bases separated the two germline ends. DNA of the CDR3: TGTGCCTGGAGTGTACGAGAGGATCAGCCCCAGCATTTT. This encodes CAWSVREDQPQHF.

The chain combines TRBV7-6 with TRBJ1-2; 11 bases are shared with TRBD1. V lost 2 bases to trimming and J lost 8 bases; unmatched junction nucleotides: 10. There are 16 residues in the CDR3. The germline gives CDR1 SGHVS, CDR2 FNYEAQ. CDR3 sequence (DNA): TGTGCCAGCAGCTTAACGGCTGGACAGGGGGCGAGCGGCTACACCTTC. Protein sequence: CASSLTAGQGASGYTF.

This clone has more than one count but fewer than ten. The V gene is TRBV7-3, the J gene TRBJ2-7; D remains unclear. Trimming cost V 2 bases and J 2 bases, with 10 bases left between them. Per the germline V gene, CDR1 is SGHTA and CDR2 is FQGTGA. The length of the CDR3 is 14 residues. The CDR3 DNA reads as TGTGCCAGCAGCTTATATGGCGGTCCCTACGAGCAGTACTTC. Translation: CASSLYGGPYEQYF.

The V call is TRBV4-3, the J call TRBJ2-3; 9 nucleotides match TRBD2. Per the germline V gene, CDR1 is LGHNA and CDR2 is YSLEER. This CDR3 has 15 amino acids. The V gene end was trimmed by 1 base and the J gene end by 5 bases; junction bases not matched to a gene: 4. CDR3 DNA sequence: TGCGCCAGCAGCCAAGTGCGGGAGGGCGGAGATACGCAGTATTTT. Its translation: CASSQVREGGDTQYF.

The sample holds a few counts of this clone. The rearrangement links TRBV27 to TRBJ2-3; the match to TRBD2 covers 12 bases. CDR1 MNHEY and CDR2 SMNVEV come from the germline V gene (reference sequence). The CDR3 loop spans 17 amino acids. V lost 6 bases, J lost 2 bases, and 9 bases stayed unmatched. CDR3 residues: CASRQLAGGPSTDTQYF. The DNA for the CDR3 is TGTGCCAGCAGGCAGCTAGCGGGGGGGCCTTCCACAGATACGCAGTATTTT.

This clone was detected only a few times. The V gene is TRBV11-3, the J gene TRBJ2-3; 8 nucleotides match TRBD2. Germline trimming cut 2 bases from V and 4 bases from J; bases unmatched to any gene: 5. The CDR3 contains 15 residues. Germline lookup yields CDR1 SGHNT and CDR2 YENEEA. The CDR3 region has the DNA TGTGCCAGCAGCTTAAGGACGGGAGGGTCAGATACGCAGTATTTT. Translated: CASSLRTGGSDTQYF.